What follows are 31 T cell receptor beta chains derived from one specimen sequenced in a study of T cell changes during pregnancy in multiple sclerosis (dated by TCRdb to 2018 to 2020). Library preparation employed the immunoSEQ multiplex PCR assay. Entries here come from immuneACCESS through TCRdb and include only in-frame sequences with V and J called. Some clones fail to appear in such tables; in the studies checked, an unresolved V gene covers under half of the shortfall, and the cause of the remainder is unknown. The table for this sample lists 26,000 or so clones; 75% to 90% of them were counted only once. The ten most abundant clones make up over 0.45% of the sample. This specimen consisted of CD4+ T cells from peripheral blood mononuclear cells, obtained in the first trimester of pregnancy. The receptor set was obtained from a female donor in good health, enrolled as a control in a pregnancy study.

The chain combines TRBV28 with TRBJ1-4; D remains ambiguous. V was trimmed by 5 bases and J by 7 bases, leaving 11 bases between them. Per the germline V gene, CDR1 is MDHEN and CDR2 is SYDVKM. The CDR3 consists of 13 residues. In nucleotides, the CDR3 is TGTGCCAGCAGTCGTACGGAGGGTGAAAAACTGTTTTTT. This gives the protein CASSRTEGEKLFF.

The chain links TRBV7-9 to TRBJ1-1; possible D gene TRBD1, 5 bases. Trimming cost V 2 bases and J 11 bases, with 18 bases left between them. The CDR3 contains 14 residues. Germline assignment: CDR1 SEHNR and CDR2 FQNEAQ (reference sequence). The CDR3 is CASSLREGSREAFF. The CDR3, as DNA: TGTGCCAGCAGCTTACGAGAGGGGTCACGGGAGGCTTTCTTT.

The J gene is TRBJ2-3, the V gene TRBV7-2, with TRBD2 identical over 12 bases. V was clipped by 4 bases and J by 5 bases; unmatched bases: 1. The CDR3 length is 14 residues. CDR1 and CDR2 (germline): SGHTA, FQGNSA. This chain's CDR3 is CASSSGLAGDTQYF. The CDR3 DNA follows: TGTGCCAGCAGCTCGGGACTAGCGGGAGATACGCAGTATTTT.

The J gene is TRBJ1-4, the V gene TRBV15; D remains ambiguous. Trimming took off 2 bases at V and 1 base at J, with 17 bases between the two ends. This CDR3 contains 18 residues. Germline V gene data show CDR1 as LNHNV and CDR2 as YYDKDF (reference sequence). CDR3 sequence reads: CATSRTLTWEGTNEKLFF. CDR3 nucleotides: TGTGCCACCAGCAGAACACTAACCTGGGAGGGAACTAATGAAAAACTGTTTTTT.

This chain joins TRBV9 and TRBJ2-4; perhaps TRBD1 as D (6 bases). V was shortened by 3 bases and J by 1 base, with 11 bases between the two germline ends. Germline-derived CDR1 and CDR2 are SGDLS and YYNGEE. This CDR3 is built from 15 residues. The CDR3 nucleotides are TGTGCCAGCAGCGCTGCTACAGGGGCCAAAAACATTCAGTACTTC. Translation: CASSAATGAKNIQYF.

The chain recombines TRBV7-9 with TRBJ2-1, with D perhaps TRBD1 (7 bases). Trimming removed 2 bases at V and 0 bases at J, with 8 bases between. The germline CDR1 and CDR2 sequences are SEHNR and FQNEAQ (reference sequence). The CDR3 extends over 15 amino acids. CDR3 in amino acids: CASSLQGGSYNEQFF. CDR3 DNA: TGTGCCAGCAGCTTACAGGGGGGCTCCTACAATGAGCAGTTCTTC.

V and J are TRBV7-3 and TRBJ2-6; D not certain. Trimming removed 4 bases from V and 4 bases from J, with 8 bases in between. Looked up from germline, CDR1 is SGHTA and CDR2 is FQGTGA. The CDR3 has 14 residues. The CDR3 coding sequence is TGTGCCAGCAGCTCCGCTAACGGGGCCAACGTCCTGACTTTC. Translating it yields CASSSANGANVLTF.

The chain has TRBV5-8 and TRBJ2-5; weak D call: TRBD2 (5 bases). Germline-derived CDR1 and CDR2 are SGHTS and YDEGEE. Trimming shortened V by 1 base and J by 2 bases, and 9 bases separated the two germline ends. This CDR3 is built from 14 residues. The CDR3: CASSLSGRQETQYF. Here the CDR3 DNA reads TGTGCCAGCAGCTTGTCGGGAAGACAAGAGACCCAGTACTTC.

The V call is TRBV27, the J call TRBJ1-1; the D gene is possibly TRBD1 (6 bases). From germline, CDR1 is MNHEY and CDR2 SMNVEV (reference sequence). The V end lost 4 bases, the J end lost 11 bases, and 20 bases lay between the germline ends. The CDR3 has 14 amino acids. The CDR3 DNA is TGTGCCAGCAGTTATACAGGGTCGGGAATGAGGGCTTTCTTT. This translates into CASSYTGSGMRAFF.

This clone was counted between two and nine times. The V call is TRBV4-3, the J call TRBJ2-1, with TRBD2 matching 9 bases. J lost 8 bases, V lost 4 bases, and 15 bases had no gene match. Germline V CDR1 and CDR2: LGHNA, YSLEER. The CDR3 contains 17 residues. CDR3 DNA sequence: TGCGCCAGCAGCCCGGGACACCGGGAGGCGGGAGGGGATGAGCAGTTCTTC. This translates into CASSPGHREAGGDEQFF.

The gene calls are TRBV6-1 and TRBJ2-2; TRBD1 aligns across 7 bases. This CDR3 is 17 amino acids long. The J segment lost 2 bases and the V segment lost 2 bases, leaving 8 bases of the junction unmatched. The germline gives CDR1 MNHNS, CDR2 SASEGT. CDR3 sequence (DNA): TGTGCCAGCAGTGAACCAATAACAGGGGATAACACCGGGGAGCTGTTTTTT. Residues: CASSEPITGDNTGELFF.

A few counts support this clone. The chain recombines TRBV19 with TRBJ1-2; TRBD1 matches at 8 bases. With 3 bases clipped from V and 8 bases from J, the junction kept 5 bases outside the gene matches. The CDR3 sequence is 13 residues long. CDR1 is LNHDA and CDR2 is SQIVND in the germline V gene (reference sequence). The CDR3 sequence is CASSMDRVRGYTF. The CDR3 DNA is TGTGCCAGTAGTATGGACAGGGTTCGAGGCTACACCTTC.

J is TRBJ2-5 and V is TRBV13; 9 nucleotides agree with TRBD1. CDR1 PRHDT and CDR2 FYEKMQ come from the germline V gene (reference sequence). V lost 5 bases and J lost 5; bases outside the gene matches: 9. This CDR3 is built from 15 residues. This CDR3 reads CASSPDRGSWETQYF. The DNA of the CDR3 is TGTGCCAGCAGCCCAGACAGGGGGAGTTGGGAGACCCAGTACTTC. Supplemented by reference TRBV13 and TRBJ2-5, the full variable domain reads AAGVIQSPRHLIKEKRETATLKCYPIPRHDTVYWYQQGPGQDPQFLISFYEKMQSDKGSIPDRFSAQQFSDYHSELNMSSLELGDSALYFCASSPDRGSWETQYFGPGTRLLVL.

This clone has more than one count but fewer than ten. The CDR3 coding sequence is TGTGCCAGCAGCGATGGGGACAGGGGAAGAACCGGGGAGCTGTTTTTT. As protein: CASSDGDRGRTGELFF. The chain links TRBV5-4 to TRBJ2-2, with 10 bases that match TRBD1. Germline V CDR1 and CDR2: SGHNT, YYREEE (reference sequence). V was clipped by 4 bases and J by 5 bases; unmatched bases: 8. The CDR3 has 16 residues.

The genes are TRBV11-1 and TRBJ2-5; D is possibly TRBD2 (6 bases). Germline V gives CDR1 SGHAT, CDR2 FQDESV (reference sequence). This CDR3 is 14 amino acids long. Trimming shortened V by 2 bases and J by 5 bases, and 12 bases separated the two germline ends. The CDR3 DNA is TGTGCCAGCAGCTTAAGGGGAGGCAAGGAGACCCAGTACTTC. Translating it yields CASSLRGGKETQYF.

The chain recombines TRBV18 with TRBJ2-5, with TRBD1 matching 7 bases. The length of the CDR3 is 16 residues. Unmatched junction bases numbered 10, after V lost 3 bases and J lost 3 bases. Germline V CDR1 and CDR2: KGHSH, LQKENI. The CDR3 sequence: CASSPLYGTVEETQYF. In nucleotides, the CDR3 is TGTGCCAGCTCACCGCTATACGGGACAGTGGAAGAGACCCAGTACTTC.

The V gene is TRBV7-9, the J gene TRBJ1-2; D call uncertain. The V gene lost 1 base and the J gene lost 8 bases, with 8 bases spanning the gap. Germline CDR1 and CDR2: SEHNR and FQNEAQ (reference sequence). CDR3 length: 12 amino acids. CDR3: CASSLGQEGYTF. In DNA, the CDR3 is TGTGCCAGCAGCTTAGGCCAGGAAGGCTACACCTTC.

The rearrangement uses TRBV5-1 and TRBJ2-5; TRBD2 agrees at 13 bases. Unmatched junction bases numbered 3, after V lost 0 bases and J lost 1 base. The CDR3 spans 17 residues. The germline gives CDR1 SGHRS, CDR2 YFSETQ. This chain's CDR3 is CASSLGLAGGVQETQYF. The CDR3 DNA reads as TGCGCCAGCAGCTTGGGACTAGCGGGGGGCGTCCAAGAGACCCAGTACTTC.

V and J are TRBV6-5 and TRBJ1-1, with no clear D. Per germline, CDR1 MNHEY and CDR2 SVGAGI. The CDR3 has 13 residues. V was trimmed by 0 bases and J by 0 bases, leaving 2 bases between them. CDR3 sequence reads: CASSYSLNTEAFF. The CDR3 DNA sequence: TGTGCCAGCAGTTACTCCTTGAACACTGAAGCTTTCTTT.

This clone has only one observation. The chain joins TRBV28 to TRBJ1-6; 12 bases line up with TRBD1. CDR1 is MDHEN and CDR2 is SYDVKM in the germline V gene. Trimming at V came to 7 bases and at J to 10 bases, leaving 14 bases not matched to a gene. CDR3 size: 17 residues. The CDR3, as DNA: TGTGCCAGCACCCTAATCCGGGACAGGGGGCTGGGATCACCCCTCCACTTT. It is translated as CASTLIRDRGLGSPLHF.

This chain links TRBV5-1 with TRBJ1-2, with D possibly TRBD1 on 5 matching bases. Looked up from germline, CDR1 is SGHRS and CDR2 is YFSETQ. V lost 4 bases to trimming and J lost 2 bases, with 15 bases between them. The CDR3 has 15 amino acids. The CDR3: CASSPGGEHNYGYTF. For the CDR3, the DNA is TGCGCCAGCAGCCCCGGGGGGGAGCACAACTATGGCTACACCTTC.

The J gene is TRBJ2-5, the V gene TRBV10-3, with D possibly TRBD2 on 6 matching bases. V was shortened by 6 bases and J by 2 bases, with 22 bases between the two germline ends. The CDR3 contains 17 residues. Germline CDR1 reads ENHRY; CDR2 reads SYGVKD. CDR3 residues: CAISPRSGGEIQETQYF. The DNA of the CDR3 is TGTGCCATCAGCCCCCGTTCGGGCGGGGAAATACAAGAGACCCAGTACTTC.

The chain is built from TRBV27 and TRBJ1-6; D unresolved. Between the trimmed V and J ends, which lost 3 bases and 6 bases, there was a span of 3 bases. Per the germline V gene, CDR1 is MNHEY and CDR2 is SMNVEV (reference sequence). The CDR3 contains 12 residues. CDR3 amino acids: CASSFSNSPLHF. CDR3 DNA: TGTGCCAGCAGTTTTAGTAATTCACCCCTCCACTTT.

This clone was counted a single time. This sequence joins TRBV5-4 and TRBJ2-5; 10 bases are shared with TRBD2. CDR1 is SGHNT, CDR2 YYREEE, per germline (reference sequence). The V segment lost 4 bases and the J segment 6 bases; nucleotides outside the gene matches: 9. The CDR3 is made up of 15 amino acids. This CDR3 reads CASSRSGGALKTQYF. The CDR3, as DNA: TGTGCCAGCAGCCGAAGCGGGGGGGCCTTGAAGACCCAGTACTTC.

V gene TRBV25-1 combines with J gene TRBJ2-5, with no clear D. Per germline, CDR1 MGHDK and CDR2 SYGVNS. The CDR3 is 14 amino acids. The V and J ends lost 5 bases and 5 bases respectively, with 15 bases between them. In DNA, the CDR3 is TGTGCCAGCAGTCCTGAACGGAGAGTGGAGACCCAGTACTTC. Its protein product is CASSPERRVETQYF.

The J gene is TRBJ2-3, the V gene TRBV7-3; the D gene is possibly TRBD2 (7 bases). Per germline, CDR1 SGHTA and CDR2 FQGTGA. With 5 bases removed from V and 1 base from J, the gap between germline ends came to 34 bases. The CDR3 runs to 22 residues. The chain's CDR3 is CASSPTPWGGLAPWVGTDTQYF. The CDR3 nucleotides are TGTGCCAGCAGCCCTACCCCCTGGGGGGGGCTAGCTCCGTGGGTTGGCACAGATACGCAGTATTTT.

The J gene is TRBJ2-1, the V gene TRBV28; tentatively, D is TRBD2 (7 bases). Germline V gene sequence: CDR1 MDHEN, CDR2 SYDVKM. This CDR3 spans 14 amino acids. Trimming took off 7 bases at V and 3 bases at J, with 13 bases between the two ends. CDR3 DNA sequence: TGTGCCAGCAAATCGGGGGGCCTCTACAATGAGCAGTTCTTC. Its translation is CASKSGGLYNEQFF. The variable domain in full, completed from reference TRBV28 and TRBJ2-1, reads DVKVTQSSRYLVKRTGEKVFLECVQDMDHENMFWYRQDPGLGLRLIYFSYDVKMKEKGDIPEGYSVSREKKERFSLILESASTNQTSMYLCASKSGGLYNEQFFGPGTRLTVL.

V gene TRBV7-2 combines with J gene TRBJ1-3; 12 bases are a match to TRBD1. CDR3 size: 16 residues. Losses at the gene ends were 5 bases for V and 4 bases for J; bases not matched to a gene: 6. Looked up from germline, CDR1 is SGHTA and CDR2 is FQGNSA. The CDR3 here is CASSRDRGRTGNTIYF. The CDR3 coding sequence is TGTGCCAGCAGCCGGGACAGGGGGCGCACGGGAAACACCATATATTTT.

The chain carries TRBV9 and TRBJ2-2, with 7 bases aligning to TRBD2. CDR3 length equals 15 residues. Germline lookup yields CDR1 SGDLS and CDR2 YYNGEE. The V segment lost 3 bases and the J segment 4 bases; nucleotides outside the gene matches: 6. CDR3 nucleotides: TGTGCCAGCAGCGCCACTAGCGTCTCCACCGGGGAGCTGTTTTTT. It yields the protein CASSATSVSTGELFF.

The J gene is TRBJ1-6, the V gene TRBV6-5; D is uncertain. From germline, CDR1 is MNHEY and CDR2 SVGAGI. V was pared by 5 bases and J by 14 bases, with 10 bases between. The CDR3 has 11 residues. The CDR3 protein is CASSETRTLHF. CDR3 nucleotide sequence: TGTGCCAGCAGTGAAACACGCACCCTCCACTTT.

The chain has TRBV7-9 and TRBJ2-5, with a possible D match to TRBD2 (6 bases). The J call may be in error: the DNA end matches TRBJ2-7 better. The CDR3 loop spans 14 amino acids. Germline CDR1 and CDR2: SEHNR and FQNEAQ (reference sequence). The chain's CDR3 is CASSLGRTTYEQYF. The DNA for the CDR3 is TGTGCCAGCAGCTTAGGTAGGACTACCTACGAGCAGTACTTC.